The entry below describes one T cell receptor beta chain. The data originate from a study of cytomegalovirus exposure and HLA in healthy donors. Primers: 60 Vbeta forward and 13 Jbeta reverse. Sequencing was performed with immunoSEQ multiplex PCR; in TCRdb, only in-frame clones are kept and a portion is missing. The data contain fewer than 250,000 clones, over 70% of them seen just once; the ten biggest clones take up approximately 1.5%. The sequenced sample was PBMCs. The receptor's source is a woman between 18 and 29 years old in good health and CMV-seronegative.

The CDR3 DNA is TGTGCCAGCAGTGAGCGGTATGAGCAGTTCTTC. It encodes CASSERYEQFF. The chain has TRBV6-1 and TRBJ2-1; no clear D gene. This CDR3 spans 11 amino acids. Germline loops: CDR1 MNHNS, CDR2 SASEGT. Trimming shortened V by 3 bases and J by 8 bases, and 5 bases separated the two germline ends.